This T cell receptor (beta chain) derives from a study of T cell repertoires in cytomegalovirus infection. About the study: Through public TCR beta signatures, both CMV infection and matching HLA type were indicated.

About this clonotype itself: What it binds is unknown.

Study-level results: Clonotype analysis showed dominance of the ex vivo response by HLA-C-restricted CMV-specific TCR beta clonotypes. Carriers of CMV plus the relevant HLA were identified by cumulative public TCR beta family frequency.

CDR3 length equals 14 residues. V gave up 7 bases and J gave up 4 bases; unmatched junction bases: 4. TCRdb re-called the reads through MiXCR, storing one row per CDR3 protein. The data show about 120,000 distinct CDR3 sequences, about 9.4% seen once. This sequence was found in a human donor in good health (CMV status not recorded). Some clones in this sample may be carry-over from other donors' samples. V and J are TRBV12-3 or TRBV12-4 and TRBJ2-5; TRBD2 matches 12 bases. Sequencing used PBMCs, sequenced either directly or after in vitro stimulation (not recorded which). The CDR3 loop reads CASKTTSGRETQYF. CDR3 nucleotide sequence: TGTGCCAGCAAGACGACTAGCGGGAGAGAGACCCAGTACTTC.